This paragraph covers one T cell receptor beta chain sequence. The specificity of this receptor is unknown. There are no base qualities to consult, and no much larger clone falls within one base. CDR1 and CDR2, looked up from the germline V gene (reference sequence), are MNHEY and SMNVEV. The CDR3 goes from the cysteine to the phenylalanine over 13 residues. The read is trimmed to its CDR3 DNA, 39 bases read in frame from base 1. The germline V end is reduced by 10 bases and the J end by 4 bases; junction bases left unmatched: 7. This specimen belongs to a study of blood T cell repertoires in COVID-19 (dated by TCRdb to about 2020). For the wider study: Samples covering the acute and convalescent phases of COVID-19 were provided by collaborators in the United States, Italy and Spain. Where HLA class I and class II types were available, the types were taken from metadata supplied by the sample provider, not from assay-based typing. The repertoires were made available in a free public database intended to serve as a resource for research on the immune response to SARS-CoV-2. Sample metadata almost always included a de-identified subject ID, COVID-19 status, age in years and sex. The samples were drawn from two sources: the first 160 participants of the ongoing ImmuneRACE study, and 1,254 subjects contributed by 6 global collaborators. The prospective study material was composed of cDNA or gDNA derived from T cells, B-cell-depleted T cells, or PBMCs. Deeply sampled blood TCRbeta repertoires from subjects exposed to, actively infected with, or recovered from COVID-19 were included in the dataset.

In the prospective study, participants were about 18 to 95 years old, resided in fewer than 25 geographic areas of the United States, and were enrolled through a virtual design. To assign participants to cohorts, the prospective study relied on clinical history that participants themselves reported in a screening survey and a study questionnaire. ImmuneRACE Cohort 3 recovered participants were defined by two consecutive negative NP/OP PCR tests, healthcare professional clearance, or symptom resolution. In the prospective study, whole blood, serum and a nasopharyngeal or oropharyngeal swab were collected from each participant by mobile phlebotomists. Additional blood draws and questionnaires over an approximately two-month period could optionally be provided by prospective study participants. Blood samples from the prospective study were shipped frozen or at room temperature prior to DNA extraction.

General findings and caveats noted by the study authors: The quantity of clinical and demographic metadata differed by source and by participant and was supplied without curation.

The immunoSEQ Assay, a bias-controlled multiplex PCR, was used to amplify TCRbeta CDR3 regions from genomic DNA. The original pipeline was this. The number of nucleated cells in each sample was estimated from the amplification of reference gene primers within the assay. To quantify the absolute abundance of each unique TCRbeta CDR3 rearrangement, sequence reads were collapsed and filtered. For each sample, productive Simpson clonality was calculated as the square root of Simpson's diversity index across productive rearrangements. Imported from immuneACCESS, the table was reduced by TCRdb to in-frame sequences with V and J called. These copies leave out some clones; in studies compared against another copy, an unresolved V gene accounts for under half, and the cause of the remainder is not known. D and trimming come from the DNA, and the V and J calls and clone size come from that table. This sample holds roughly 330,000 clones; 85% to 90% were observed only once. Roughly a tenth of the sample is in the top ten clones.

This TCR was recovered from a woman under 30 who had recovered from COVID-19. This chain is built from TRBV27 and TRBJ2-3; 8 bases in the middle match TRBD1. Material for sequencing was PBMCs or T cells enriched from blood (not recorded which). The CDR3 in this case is CATHQGAADTQYF. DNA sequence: TGTGCCACCCATCAGGGGGCTGCAGATACGCAGTATTTT.